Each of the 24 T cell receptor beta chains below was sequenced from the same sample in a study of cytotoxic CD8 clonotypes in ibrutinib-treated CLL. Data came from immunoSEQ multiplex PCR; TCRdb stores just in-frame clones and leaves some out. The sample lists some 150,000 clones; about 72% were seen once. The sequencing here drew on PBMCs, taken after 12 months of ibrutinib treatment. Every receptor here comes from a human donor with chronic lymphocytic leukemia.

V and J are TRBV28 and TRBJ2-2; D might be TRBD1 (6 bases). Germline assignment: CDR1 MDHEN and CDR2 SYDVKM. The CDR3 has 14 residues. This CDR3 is CALLRDTNTGELFF. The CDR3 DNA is TGTGCACTTCTTCGGGACACCAACACCGGGGAGCTGTTTTTT.

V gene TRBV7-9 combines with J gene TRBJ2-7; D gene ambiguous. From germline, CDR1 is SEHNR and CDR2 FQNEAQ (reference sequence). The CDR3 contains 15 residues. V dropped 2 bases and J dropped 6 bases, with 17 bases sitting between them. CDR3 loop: CASSLYSLGSPEQYF. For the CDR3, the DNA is TGTGCCAGCAGCTTATATTCTCTGGGATCCCCCGAGCAGTACTTC.

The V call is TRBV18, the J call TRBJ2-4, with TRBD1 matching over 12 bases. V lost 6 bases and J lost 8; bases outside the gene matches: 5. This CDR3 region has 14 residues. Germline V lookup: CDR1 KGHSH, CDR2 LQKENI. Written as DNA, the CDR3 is TGTGCCAGCTCCCCGGGACAGGGGGCTGACATTCAGTACTTC. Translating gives CASSPGQGADIQYF.

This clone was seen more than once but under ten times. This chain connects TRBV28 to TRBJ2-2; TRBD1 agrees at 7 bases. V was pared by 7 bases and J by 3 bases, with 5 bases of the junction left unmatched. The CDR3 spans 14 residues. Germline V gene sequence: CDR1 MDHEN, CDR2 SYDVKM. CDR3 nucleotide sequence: TGTGCCAGCATGGGACAGATCGACACCGGGGAGCTGTTTTTT. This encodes CASMGQIDTGELFF.

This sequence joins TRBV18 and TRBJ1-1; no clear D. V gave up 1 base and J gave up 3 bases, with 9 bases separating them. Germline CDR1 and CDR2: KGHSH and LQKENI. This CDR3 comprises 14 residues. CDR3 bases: TGTGCCAGCTCACCACTCAGCCGGGACACTGAAGCTTTCTTT. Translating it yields CASSPLSRDTEAFF. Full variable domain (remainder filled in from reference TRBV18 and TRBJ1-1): NAGVMQNPRHLVRRRGQEARLRCSPMKGHSHVYWYRQLPEEGLKFMVYLQKENIIDESGMPKERFSAEFPKEGPSILRIQQVVRGDSAAYFCASSPLSRDTEAFFGQGTRLTVV.

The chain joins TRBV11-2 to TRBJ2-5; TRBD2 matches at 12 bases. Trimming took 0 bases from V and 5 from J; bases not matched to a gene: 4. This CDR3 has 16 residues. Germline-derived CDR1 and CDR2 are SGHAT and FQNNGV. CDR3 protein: CASSLELAGGRETQYF. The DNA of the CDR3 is TGTGCCAGCAGCTTAGAGCTAGCGGGGGGGCGGGAGACCCAGTACTTC.

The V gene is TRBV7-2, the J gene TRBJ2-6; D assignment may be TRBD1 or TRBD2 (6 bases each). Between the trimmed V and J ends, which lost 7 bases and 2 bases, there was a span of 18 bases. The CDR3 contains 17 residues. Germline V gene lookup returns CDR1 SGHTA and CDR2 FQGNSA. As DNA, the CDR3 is TGTGCCAGCACCCGGTCTAGAGGGGGGACTGGGGCCAACGTCCTGACTTTC. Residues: CASTRSRGGTGANVLTF.

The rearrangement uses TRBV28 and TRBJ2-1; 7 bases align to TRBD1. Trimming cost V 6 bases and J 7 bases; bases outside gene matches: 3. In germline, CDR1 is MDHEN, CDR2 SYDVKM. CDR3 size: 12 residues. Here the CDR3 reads CASRRGRNEQFF. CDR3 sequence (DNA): TGTGCCAGCAGGAGGGGGCGTAATGAGCAGTTCTTC. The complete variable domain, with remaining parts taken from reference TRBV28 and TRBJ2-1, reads DVKVTQSSRYLVKRTGEKVFLECVQDMDHENMFWYRQDPGLGLRLIYFSYDVKMKEKGDIPEGYSVSREKKERFSLILESASTNQTSMYLCASRRGRNEQFFGPGTRLTVL.

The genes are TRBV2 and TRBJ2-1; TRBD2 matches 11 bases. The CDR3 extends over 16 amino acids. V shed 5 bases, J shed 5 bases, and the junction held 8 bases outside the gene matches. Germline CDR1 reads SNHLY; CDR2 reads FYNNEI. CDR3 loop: CASSLDLAGGHNEQFF. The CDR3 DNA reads TGTGCCAGCAGTCTGGACCTAGCGGGAGGACACAATGAGCAGTTCTTC. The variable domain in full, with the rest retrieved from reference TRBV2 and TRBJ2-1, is EPEVTQTPSHQVTQMGQEVILRCVPISNHLYFYWYRQILGQKVEFLVSFYNNEISEKSEIFDDQFSVERPDGSNFTLKIRSTKLEDSAMYFCASSLDLAGGHNEQFFGPGTRLTVL.

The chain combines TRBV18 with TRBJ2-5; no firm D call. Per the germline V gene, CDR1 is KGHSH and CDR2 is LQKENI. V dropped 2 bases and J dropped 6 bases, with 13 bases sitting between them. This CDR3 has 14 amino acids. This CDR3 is CASSPITYNQTQYF. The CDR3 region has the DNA TGTGCCAGCTCACCAATTACCTACAACCAGACCCAGTACTTC. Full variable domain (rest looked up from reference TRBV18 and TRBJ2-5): NAGVMQNPRHLVRRRGQEARLRCSPMKGHSHVYWYRQLPEEGLKFMVYLQKENIIDESGMPKERFSAEFPKEGPSILRIQQVVRGDSAAYFCASSPITYNQTQYFGPGTRLLVL.

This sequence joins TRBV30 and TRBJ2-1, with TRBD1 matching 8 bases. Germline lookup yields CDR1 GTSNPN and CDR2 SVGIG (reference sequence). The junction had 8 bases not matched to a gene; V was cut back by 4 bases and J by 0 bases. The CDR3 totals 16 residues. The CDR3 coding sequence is TGTGCCTGGACCCGTAGGACAGGGAGCTCCTACAATGAGCAGTTCTTC. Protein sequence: CAWTRRTGSSYNEQFF.

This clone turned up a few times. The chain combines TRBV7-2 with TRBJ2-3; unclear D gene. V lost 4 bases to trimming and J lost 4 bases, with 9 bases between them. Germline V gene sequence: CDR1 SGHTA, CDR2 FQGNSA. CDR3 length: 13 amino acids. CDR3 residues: CASSSTAADTQYF. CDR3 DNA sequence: TGTGCCAGCAGCTCTACAGCTGCAGATACGCAGTATTTT.

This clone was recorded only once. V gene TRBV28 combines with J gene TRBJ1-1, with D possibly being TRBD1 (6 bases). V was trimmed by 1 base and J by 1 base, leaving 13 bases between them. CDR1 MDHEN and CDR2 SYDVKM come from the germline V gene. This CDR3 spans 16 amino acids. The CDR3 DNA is TGTGCCAGCAGTTTATTCATAGGAGGGGGGAACACTGAAGCTTTCTTT. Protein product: CASSLFIGGGNTEAFF.

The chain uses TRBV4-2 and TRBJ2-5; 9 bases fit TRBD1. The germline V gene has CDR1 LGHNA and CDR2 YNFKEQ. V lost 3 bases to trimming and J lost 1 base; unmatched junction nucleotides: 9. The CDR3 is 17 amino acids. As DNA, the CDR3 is TGTGCCAGCAGCCATCAGGGCCCGGGACAGGGCCAAGAGACCCAGTACTTC. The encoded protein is CASSHQGPGQGQETQYF.

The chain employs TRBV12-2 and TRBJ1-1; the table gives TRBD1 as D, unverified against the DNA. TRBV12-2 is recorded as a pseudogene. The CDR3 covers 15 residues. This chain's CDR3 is CASRFSSRMNTEAFF. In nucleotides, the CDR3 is TGTGCAAGTCGCTTTTCTTCCAGGATGAACACTGAAGCTTTCTTT.

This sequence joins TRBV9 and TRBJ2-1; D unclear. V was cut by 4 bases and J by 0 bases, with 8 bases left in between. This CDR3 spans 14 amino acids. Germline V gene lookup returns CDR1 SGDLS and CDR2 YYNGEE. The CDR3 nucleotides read TGTGCCAGCAGCCCCCGAGGCTCCTACAATGAGCAGTTCTTC. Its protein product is CASSPRGSYNEQFF.

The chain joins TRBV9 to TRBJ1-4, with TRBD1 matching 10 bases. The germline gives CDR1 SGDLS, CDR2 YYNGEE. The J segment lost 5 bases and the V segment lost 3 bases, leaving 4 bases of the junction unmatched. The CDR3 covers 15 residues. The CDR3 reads CASSGRDRGNEKLFF. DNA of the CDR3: TGTGCCAGCAGCGGCCGGGACAGGGGCAATGAAAAACTGTTTTTT. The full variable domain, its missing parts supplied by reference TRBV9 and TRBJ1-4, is DSGVTQTPKHLITATGQRVTLRCSPRSGDLSVYWYQQSLDQGLQFLIQYYNGEERAKGNILERFSAQQFPDLHSELNLSSLELGDSALYFCASSGRDRGNEKLFFGSGTQLSVL.

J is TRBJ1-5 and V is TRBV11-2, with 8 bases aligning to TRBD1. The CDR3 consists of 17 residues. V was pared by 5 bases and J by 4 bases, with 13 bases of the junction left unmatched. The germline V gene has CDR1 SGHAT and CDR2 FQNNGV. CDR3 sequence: CASSQGSTGTGNQPQHF. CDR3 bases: TGTGCCAGCAGCCAAGGAAGCACCGGGACAGGTAATCAGCCCCAGCATTTT.

CDR3 sequence: CASGLGGRAFNEQYF. The CDR3 region has the DNA TGTGCTAGTGGTTTGGGCGGGAGGGCCTTCAACGAGCAGTACTTC. The J gene is TRBJ2-7, the V gene TRBV12-5; TRBD2 matches at 9 bases. The CDR3 is made up of 15 amino acids. Per germline, CDR1 LGHNT and CDR2 FRNRAP. V lost 1 base, J lost 5 bases, and 6 bases stayed unmatched. Full variable domain (rest looked up from reference TRBV12-5 and TRBJ2-7): DARVTQTPRHKVTEMGQEVTMRCQPILGHNTVFWYRQTMMQGLELLAYFRNRAPLDDSGMPKDRFSAEMPDATLATLKIQPSEPRDSAVYFCASGLGGRAFNEQYFGPGTRLTVT.

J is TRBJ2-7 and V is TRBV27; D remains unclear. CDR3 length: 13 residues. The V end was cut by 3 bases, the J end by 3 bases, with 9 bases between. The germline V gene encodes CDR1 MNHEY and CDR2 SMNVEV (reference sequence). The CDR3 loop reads CASSFTDLYEQYF. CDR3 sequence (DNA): TGTGCCAGCAGTTTTACAGATCTCTACGAGCAGTACTTC.

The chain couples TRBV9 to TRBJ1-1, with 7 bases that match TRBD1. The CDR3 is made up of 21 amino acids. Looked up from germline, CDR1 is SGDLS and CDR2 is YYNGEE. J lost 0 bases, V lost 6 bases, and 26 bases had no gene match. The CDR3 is CASTENGPGGQKQGLNTEAFF. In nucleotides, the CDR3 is TGTGCCAGCACCGAAAATGGACCAGGGGGGCAAAAGCAAGGGTTGAACACTGAAGCTTTCTTT.

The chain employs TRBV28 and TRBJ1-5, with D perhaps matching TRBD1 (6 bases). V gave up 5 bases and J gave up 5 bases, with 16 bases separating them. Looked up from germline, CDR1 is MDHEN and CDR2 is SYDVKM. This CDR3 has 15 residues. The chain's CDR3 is CASSIPWGRHQPQHF. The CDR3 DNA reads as TGTGCCAGCAGTATCCCTTGGGGGCGTCATCAGCCCCAGCATTTT. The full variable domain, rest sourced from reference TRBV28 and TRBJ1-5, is DVKVTQSSRYLVKRTGEKVFLECVQDMDHENMFWYRQDPGLGLRLIYFSYDVKMKEKGDIPEGYSVSREKKERFSLILESASTNQTSMYLCASSIPWGRHQPQHFGDGTRLSIL.

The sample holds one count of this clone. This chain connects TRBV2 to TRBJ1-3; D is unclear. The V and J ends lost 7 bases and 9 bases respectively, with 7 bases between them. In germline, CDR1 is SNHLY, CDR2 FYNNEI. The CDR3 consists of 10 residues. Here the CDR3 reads CASTPGTIYF. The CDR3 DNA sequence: TGTGCCAGCACCCCAGGCACCATATATTTT. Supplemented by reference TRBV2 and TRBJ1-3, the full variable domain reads EPEVTQTPSHQVTQMGQEVILRCVPISNHLYFYWYRQILGQKVEFLVSFYNNEISEKSEIFDDQFSVERPDGSNFTLKIRSTKLEDSAMYFCASTPGTIYFGEGSWLTVV.

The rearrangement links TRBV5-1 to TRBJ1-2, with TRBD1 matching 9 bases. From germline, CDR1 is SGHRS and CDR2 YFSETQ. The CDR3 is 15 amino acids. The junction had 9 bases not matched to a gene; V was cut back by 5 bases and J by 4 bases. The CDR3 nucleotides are TGCGCCAGCAGTAACGGACAGGGGCCTTCCTATGGCTACACCTTC. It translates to CASSNGQGPSYGYTF. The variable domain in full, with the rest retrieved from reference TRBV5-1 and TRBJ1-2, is KAGVTQTPRYLIKTRGQQVTLSCSPISGHRSVSWYQQTPGQGLQFLFEYFSETQRNKGNFPGRFSGRQFSNSRSEMNVSTLELGDSALYLCASSNGQGPSYGYTFGSGTRLTVV.